The 24 T cell receptor beta chains listed next were all sequenced from one sample in a study of blood T cells in healthy people across ages. Through a sample-barcoded 5' primer and a J-beta primer mix, a second PCR was run for roughly 7 to 12 cycles. From the 5' RACE reads, TCRdb called clonotypes with MiXCR, one entry per CDR3 protein. The sample contains about 540,000 distinct CDR3 sequences, around 24% of which appear only once. These data were also reused for a study on T cells of mothers and their children.

The sample consisted of blood. The receptors shown here come from a boy younger than 18 in good health.

The CDR3 is CASSPGQGFNEKLFF. CDR3 sequence (DNA): TGCGCCAGCAGCCCCGGACAGGGCTTTAATGAAAAACTGTTTTTT. The chain couples TRBV5-1 to TRBJ1-4, with 8 positions matching TRBD1. CDR3 length: 15 amino acids. The V and J ends lost 4 bases and 4 bases, in that order; junction bases with no gene match: 6. Germline CDR1 is SGHRS and CDR2 is YFSETQ.

Only a few counts were recorded for this clonotype. V usage is TRBV5-5 and J usage is TRBJ2-7, with 9 bases identical to TRBD1. The length of the CDR3 is 14 residues. Germline assignment: CDR1 SGHKS and CDR2 YYEKEE (reference sequence). V was clipped by 4 bases and J by 4 bases; unmatched bases: 6. CDR3 sequence: CASSDGTGQYEQYF. The CDR3 nucleotides are TGTGCCAGCAGCGATGGGACAGGGCAATACGAGCAGTACTTC.

This clonotype was seen more than once but under ten times. The genes are TRBV28 and TRBJ2-7, with D hard to call. V lost 3 bases to trimming and J lost 5 bases, with 8 bases between them. This CDR3 is built from 12 residues. Germline CDR1 is MDHEN and CDR2 is SYDVKM. The CDR3 bases are TGTGCCAGCAGTTTGAACAGTCACGAGCAGTACTTC. Translated: CASSLNSHEQYF.

The V and J genes are TRBV7-3 and TRBJ1-1, with TRBD1 as a possible D gene (5 bases). Trimming shortened V by 5 bases and J by 7 bases, and 14 bases separated the two germline ends. The CDR3 contains 13 residues. CDR1 SGHTA and CDR2 FQGTGA come from the germline V gene. The CDR3, as DNA: TGTGCCAGCAGCGCATATGGGGCGGGTGAAGCTTTCTTT. It encodes CASSAYGAGEAFF.

As for this clonotype: At one of its ends the junction is not consistent with the germline gene, which may arise from a read error. J is TRBJ2-1 and V is TRBV7-7, with a tentative D call TRBD1 (6 bases). CDR3 length: 13 amino acids. CDR1 is SSHAT and CDR2 is FNYEAQ in the germline V gene (reference sequence). In DNA form, the CDR3 reads TGTGCTAGCAGCGTCAACAGGGTTGGTGAGCAGTTCTTC. It translates to CASSVNRVGEQFF.

This clonotype was found a few times. The chain joins TRBV5-1 to TRBJ1-5, with D possibly TRBD1 on 6 matching bases. The CDR3 loop spans 15 amino acids. Germline V CDR1 and CDR2: SGHRS, YFSETQ. V was clipped by 4 bases and J by 3 bases, with 14 bases between them. The CDR3 sequence: CASSLSDSTNQPQHF. As DNA, the CDR3 is TGCGCCAGCAGCCTCTCGGACAGTACCAATCAGCCCCAGCATTTT.

This clonotype was observed a handful of times. The rearrangement uses TRBV6-2 or TRBV6-3 and TRBJ2-4; D remains unclear. CDR1 is MNHEY and CDR2 is SVGEGT in the germline V gene. The CDR3 totals 18 residues. Trimming removed 0 bases from V and 3 bases from J, with 18 bases in between. The CDR3 sequence is CASSYSRTNPKDKNIQYF. CDR3 bases: TGTGCCAGCAGTTACTCACGGACCAACCCCAAGGACAAAAACATTCAGTACTTC.

The V call is TRBV4-1, the J call TRBJ1-1; 8 bases match TRBD1. The CDR3 length is 15 residues. Trimming removed 6 bases from V and 4 bases from J; junction bases left unmatched: 10. CDR1 and CDR2 (germline): MGHRA, YSYEKL. The CDR3, as DNA: TGCGCCAGCAGTCTCCAACAGGGGGACGCCACTGAAGCTTTCTTT. Translating gives CASSLQQGDATEAFF.

The sample holds a few counts of this clonotype. This chain uses TRBV11-2 with TRBJ2-4; TRBD1 matches 9 bases. Per the germline V gene, CDR1 is SGHAT and CDR2 is FQNNGV. J lost 15 bases, V lost 1 base, and 4 bases had no gene match. The CDR3 runs to 12 residues. The CDR3 DNA reads TGTGCCAGCAGCTTAGGGACAGGGGTTGGGTACTTC. This codes for CASSLGTGVGYF.

The chain is built from TRBV29-1 and TRBJ1-5; no definite D call. The CDR3 is made up of 12 amino acids. Germline V CDR1 and CDR2: SQVTM, ANQGSEA. The germline V and J ends were trimmed by 3 bases and 6 bases, with 9 bases remaining between them. This CDR3 reads CSVEGVGQPQHF. CDR3 bases: TGCAGCGTTGAGGGAGTTGGTCAGCCCCAGCATTTT.

This clonotype came up a few times. The V and J genes are TRBV7-3 and TRBJ2-3; D unresolved. Trimming removed 5 bases from V and 2 bases from J, with 8 bases in between. CDR1 is SGHTA, CDR2 FQGTGA, per germline. The CDR3 has 13 amino acids. CDR3 in DNA: TGTGCCAGCAGCCATGGAACCACAGATACGCAGTATTTT. As protein: CASSHGTTDTQYF.

The gene calls are TRBV7-9 and TRBJ2-2; D may be TRBD1 (5 bases). V lost 5 bases and J 4 bases, leaving 20 bases between the germline ends. Germline CDR1 SEHNR, CDR2 FQNEAQ (reference sequence). The CDR3 extends over 17 amino acids. CDR3 region: CASSPLGHYHFTGELFF. For the CDR3, the DNA is TGTGCCAGCAGCCCGCTTGGACACTACCACTTCACCGGGGAGCTGTTTTTT.

V usage is TRBV29-1 and J usage is TRBJ2-1; 9 nucleotides agree with TRBD2. The V segment lost 7 bases and the J segment 10 bases; nucleotides outside the gene matches: 11. Per germline, CDR1 SQVTM and CDR2 ANQGSEA. This CDR3 region has 13 residues. The CDR3 here is CSGQREAVREQFF. Written as DNA, the CDR3 is TGCAGCGGTCAGCGGGAGGCGGTCCGGGAGCAGTTCTTC.

The chain uses TRBV7-2 and TRBJ1-1; D call uncertain. CDR1 is SGHTA and CDR2 is FQGNSA in the germline V gene. Trimming took 7 bases from V and 2 from J, leaving 11 bases between them. The CDR3 has 13 amino acids. The CDR3 region has the DNA TGTGCCAGCACCCTCCTGGTTAACACTGAAGCTTTCTTT. This codes for CASTLLVNTEAFF.

This clonotype appeared a few times. The rearrangement links TRBV7-9 to TRBJ2-5; 10 bases map to TRBD2. There are 17 residues in the CDR3. J was trimmed by 6 bases and V by 5 bases; bases with no gene match: 15. In germline, CDR1 is SEHNR, CDR2 FQNEAQ (reference sequence). CDR3 sequence: CASSPSAASGGVKTQYF. The CDR3 region has the DNA TGTGCCAGCAGCCCCTCGGCGGCTAGCGGGGGAGTAAAGACCCAGTACTTC.

The chain employs TRBV11-2 and TRBJ2-7; D is possibly TRBD1 (5 bases). V lost 3 bases and J lost 4, with 13 bases in between. This CDR3 is built from 14 residues. Germline CDR1 SGHAT, CDR2 FQNNGV. CDR3 sequence: CASSFEQDIYEQYF. CDR3 DNA: TGTGCCAGCAGCTTCGAACAGGACATTTACGAGCAGTACTTC. Supplemented by reference TRBV11-2 and TRBJ2-7, the full variable domain reads EAGVAQSPRYKIIEKRQSVAFWCNPISGHATLYWYQQILGQGPKLLIQFQNNGVVDDSQLPKDRFSAERLKGVDSTLKIQPAKLEDSAVYLCASSFEQDIYEQYFGPGTRLTVT.

The rearrangement joins TRBV5-1 to TRBJ2-3; the match to TRBD2 covers 9 bases. Germline V gene data show CDR1 as SGHRS and CDR2 as YFSETQ. The junction had 15 bases not matched to a gene; V was cut back by 4 bases and J by 6 bases. The CDR3 contains 17 residues. CDR3 in DNA: TGCGCCAGCAGCCCCAGGGCGGCGGGGGGGCTGTTCGATACGCAGTATTTT. This gives the protein CASSPRAAGGLFDTQYF. Variable domain in full (rest from reference TRBV5-1 and TRBJ2-3): KAGVTQTPRYLIKTRGQQVTLSCSPISGHRSVSWYQQTPGQGLQFLFEYFSETQRNKGNFPGRFSGRQFSNSRSEMNVSTLELGDSALYLCASSPRAAGGLFDTQYFGPGTRLTVL.

The table lists this clonotype with a count of one. The genes are TRBV28 and TRBJ2-3; D possibly corresponds to TRBD2 (6 bases). Trimming took off 11 bases at V and 7 bases at J, with 16 bases between the two ends. Looked up from germline, CDR1 is MDHEN and CDR2 is SYDVKM. The CDR3 is 12 residues long. CDR3: CAPGRGGNTQYF. Written as DNA, the CDR3 is TGTGCCCCAGGGCGGGGCGGGAATACGCAGTATTTT.

The gene calls are TRBV27 and TRBJ2-5, with TRBD2 matching over 9 bases. This CDR3 comprises 16 residues. V was pared by 0 bases and J by 4 bases, with 6 bases of the junction left unmatched. CDR1 and CDR2 from the germline V gene are MNHEY and SMNVEV (reference sequence). CDR3 protein: CASSLSPSGTPETQYF. CDR3 DNA sequence: TGTGCCAGCAGTTTATCCCCTAGCGGGACCCCAGAGACCCAGTACTTC.

This clonotype was picked up many times. The V gene is TRBV7-2, the J gene TRBJ1-4, with a possible D match to TRBD1 (6 bases). This CDR3 has 15 amino acids. Trimming cost V 1 base and J 5 bases, with 11 bases left between them. Germline V gene sequence: CDR1 SGHTA, CDR2 FQGNSA. The CDR3 bases are TGTGCCAGCAGCTTAGTGTTGAGGGGGAATGAAAAACTGTTTTTT. Protein product: CASSLVLRGNEKLFF.

This clonotype was counted only a few times. V is TRBV27 and J is TRBJ2-6; possibly TRBD2 for D (5 bases). Germline V lookup: CDR1 MNHEY, CDR2 SMNVEV (reference sequence). With 2 bases removed from V and 4 bases from J, the gap between germline ends came to 15 bases. There are 17 residues in the CDR3. CDR3 amino acids: CASSLTSGGPGANVLTF. CDR3 in DNA: TGTGCCAGCAGTTTAACATCCGGCGGGCCAGGGGCCAACGTCCTGACTTTC.

This clonotype was observed a few times. V usage is TRBV28 and J usage is TRBJ2-7; D is possibly TRBD2 (6 bases). V was trimmed by 7 bases and J by 3 bases, leaving 16 bases between them. The CDR3 has 14 amino acids. Germline V gene data show CDR1 as MDHEN and CDR2 as SYDVKM. This CDR3 is CASMESGRYYEQYF. The CDR3 DNA reads TGTGCCAGCATGGAATCCGGGAGATACTACGAGCAGTACTTC.

With regard to this clonotype: A read error may produce the germline difference seen at one junction end. This sequence joins TRBV20-1 and TRBJ1-3, with 7 bases lining up with TRBD1. From germline, CDR1 is DFQATT and CDR2 SNEGSKA (reference sequence). The CDR3 is 17 residues long. The chain's CDR3 is CSARDRNGQAYGNAIYF. The CDR3 nucleotides read TGCAGTGCTAGAGATCGAAATGGACAGGCCTATGGAAACGCCATATATTTT.

The chain is built from TRBV7-2 and TRBJ1-1; a weak D match, TRBD1 (6 bases). Trimming pared 6 bases from V and 1 base from J, leaving 9 bases between. The CDR3 has 13 residues. Germline lookup yields CDR1 SGHTA and CDR2 FQGNSA. The CDR3 region has the DNA TGTGCCAGCAGGGACAGACAGAACACTGAAGCTTTCTTT. Its translation: CASRDRQNTEAFF.